A single sample gave rise to the 19 T cell receptor beta chains below, sequenced in a study of control samples from healthy donors and cancer patients. Using immunoSEQ multiplex PCR, the repertoire was profiled, and TCRdb retains in-frame clones only, with some absent. The repertoire holds 95,000 to 130,000 clones, 80% to 90% seen once, with around 1.1% in the top ten. The specimen was PBMCs. These receptors were taken from a woman aged 50 to 60 with colorectal cancer.

J is TRBJ2-2 and V is TRBV6-5, with D maybe TRBD2 (5 bases). In germline, CDR1 is MNHEY, CDR2 SVGAGI. Trimming left V 0 bases short and J 7 bases short, with 9 bases between. This CDR3 region has 14 residues. CDR3 protein: CASSYSPGIGELFF. The DNA for the CDR3 is TGTGCCAGCAGTTACTCCCCGGGAATCGGGGAGCTGTTTTTT.

The chain carries TRBV2 and TRBJ1-2; D may be TRBD1 (5 bases). CDR3 length: 14 amino acids. V was cut by 6 bases and J by 4 bases, with 15 bases left in between. Germline lookup yields CDR1 SNHLY and CDR2 FYNNEI. The CDR3 protein is CASRGQTDSYGYTF. The CDR3 DNA sequence: TGTGCCAGCAGGGGTCAGACAGACTCCTATGGCTACACCTTC.

The rearrangement joins TRBV2 to TRBJ2-3; 12 bases line up with TRBD2. The CDR3 spans 17 residues. V was clipped by 0 bases and J by 4 bases; unmatched bases: 5. Germline CDR1 is SNHLY and CDR2 is FYNNEI. In DNA, the CDR3 is TGTGCCAGCAGTGAAGCGTGGACTAGCGGGACCTCAGATACGCAGTATTTT. Its translation: CASSEAWTSGTSDTQYF.

The chain joins TRBV19 to TRBJ1-1, with TRBD1 identical over 12 bases. This CDR3 has 16 amino acids. Per germline, CDR1 LNHDA and CDR2 SQIVND (reference sequence). Unmatched junction bases numbered 7, after V lost 6 bases and J lost 2 bases. The CDR3 coding sequence is TGTGCCAGTAGAGGGGGGACAGGGGGCTTAAACACTGAAGCTTTCTTT. Its protein is CASRGGTGGLNTEAFF.

The chain combines TRBV27 with TRBJ2-1; tentative D call: TRBD2 (6 bases). CDR3 length: 16 amino acids. Trimming took off 4 bases at V and 4 bases at J, with 17 bases between the two ends. In germline, CDR1 is MNHEY, CDR2 SMNVEV (reference sequence). The CDR3 sequence: CASSSGTAGFYNEQFF. The DNA of the CDR3 is TGTGCCAGCAGTTCGGGGACGGCGGGATTTTACAATGAGCAGTTCTTC.

This rearrangement joins TRBV30 to TRBJ1-5; unclear D gene. Trimming took off 2 bases at V and 5 bases at J, with 10 bases between the two ends. CDR1 is GTSNPN, CDR2 SVGIG, per germline (reference sequence). The CDR3 contains 13 residues. In DNA, the CDR3 is TGTGCCTGGAGTCCCCAAATTTATCAGCCCCAGCATTTT. Amino acids: CAWSPQIYQPQHF.

The gene calls are TRBV5-1 and TRBJ1-2; D unclear. V was cut by 2 bases and J by 2 bases, with 7 bases left in between. The germline CDR1 and CDR2 sequences are SGHRS and YFSETQ. The CDR3 extends over 13 amino acids. This chain's CDR3 is CASSLAMNYGYTF. As DNA, the CDR3 is TGCGCCAGCAGCTTAGCGATGAACTATGGCTACACCTTC.

The chain couples TRBV4-1 to TRBJ2-5; D assignment may be TRBD1 or TRBD2 (5 bases each). V was cut by 4 bases and J by 3 bases, with 15 bases left in between. In germline, CDR1 is MGHRA, CDR2 YSYEKL. The CDR3 runs to 15 residues. CDR3 sequence: CASSPTGTPKETQYF. CDR3 sequence (DNA): TGCGCCAGCAGCCCGACCGGGACCCCGAAAGAGACCCAGTACTTC.

CDR3 region: CASSPQPGGGYTF. Written as DNA, the CDR3 is TGTGCCAGCAGTCCACAACCGGGGGGAGGCTACACCTTC. V is TRBV6-5 and J is TRBJ1-2; tentative D call: TRBD1 (5 bases). The germline V and J ends were trimmed by 5 bases and 8 bases, with 15 bases remaining between them. CDR1 is MNHEY, CDR2 SVGAGI, per germline. The CDR3 consists of 13 residues.

V is TRBV10-3 and J is TRBJ2-5; 9 nucleotides align to TRBD1. Germline values: CDR1 ENHRY, CDR2 SYGVKD. V lost 6 bases, J lost 5 bases, and 19 bases stayed unmatched. The CDR3 covers 18 residues. The DNA of the CDR3 is TGTGCCATCAGGACCGGGACAGGGCTAGCACGGGATGGGGAGACCCAGTACTTC. Amino acids: CAIRTGTGLARDGETQYF.

This chain connects TRBV11-3 to TRBJ2-2, with D hard to call. CDR1 SGHNT and CDR2 YENEEA come from the germline V gene. V lost 5 bases and J lost 3, with 13 bases in between. This CDR3 comprises 15 residues. Here the CDR3 reads CASSAHSTDTGELFF. The CDR3 nucleotides read TGTGCCAGCAGCGCCCACTCCACCGACACCGGGGAGCTGTTTTTT.

V is TRBV19 and J is TRBJ1-3, with no clear D. Trimming removed 2 bases from V and 0 bases from J, with 14 bases in between. The germline gives CDR1 LNHDA, CDR2 SQIVND (reference sequence). The CDR3 consists of 17 residues. Here the CDR3 reads CASSIIQQANSGNTIYF. Written as DNA, the CDR3 is TGTGCCAGTAGTATAATTCAGCAGGCGAACTCTGGAAACACCATATATTTT. Full variable domain (rest looked up from reference TRBV19 and TRBJ1-3): DGGITQSPKYLFRKEGQNVTLSCEQNLNHDAMYWYRQDPGQGLRLIYYSQIVNDFQKGDIAEGYSVSREKKESFPLTVTSAQKNPTAFYLCASSIIQQANSGNTIYFGEGSWLTVV.

The rearrangement joins TRBV6-6 to TRBJ1-2; weak D call: TRBD1 (5 bases). Germline V gene data show CDR1 as MNHNY and CDR2 as SVGAGI (reference sequence). V lost 5 bases and J 8 bases, leaving 21 bases between the germline ends. This CDR3 has 15 amino acids. The DNA of the CDR3 is TGTGCCAGCAGTCAGGCAGGGAATGGAGTACAAGGCTACACCTTC. Residues: CASSQAGNGVQGYTF.

This clone appeared once. The gene calls are TRBV18 and TRBJ1-1, with D perhaps TRBD1 (6 bases). This CDR3 comprises 14 residues. Trimming shortened V by 3 bases and J by 0 bases, and 8 bases separated the two germline ends. The germline V gene encodes CDR1 KGHSH and CDR2 LQKENI. The CDR3 sequence is CASSPGQMNTEAFF. CDR3 bases: TGTGCCAGCTCACCGGGACAAATGAACACTGAAGCTTTCTTT.

This chain joins TRBV27 and TRBJ1-2; TRBD1 might be the D (6 bases). The CDR3 consists of 13 residues. Germline assignment: CDR1 MNHEY and CDR2 SMNVEV (reference sequence). V was trimmed by 7 bases and J by 3 bases, leaving 12 bases between them. CDR3 in DNA: TGTGCCAGCACCCAGGGGACGGACTATGGCTACACCTTC. Amino acid sequence: CASTQGTDYGYTF.

The gene calls are TRBV7-3 and TRBJ2-1; 8 nucleotides agree with TRBD2. This CDR3 has 15 residues. Germline V gene data show CDR1 as SGHTA and CDR2 as FQGTGA. Losses at the gene ends were 1 base for V and 3 bases for J; bases not matched to a gene: 2. CDR3 DNA sequence: TGTGCCAGCAGCTTAAAGGCGGGGGGCTACAATGAGCAGTTCTTC. It specifies CASSLKAGGYNEQFF.

The chain couples TRBV28 to TRBJ2-7; 8 nucleotides match TRBD1. J was trimmed by 2 bases and V by 6 bases; bases with no gene match: 3. The length of the CDR3 is 13 residues. The germline V gene has CDR1 MDHEN and CDR2 SYDVKM. The CDR3 loop is CASRGQGAYEQYF. The CDR3 coding sequence is TGTGCCAGCAGAGGACAGGGAGCCTACGAGCAGTACTTC.

This clone was detected a few times. This chain connects TRBV5-1 to TRBJ1-4; 7 nucleotides align to TRBD1. V was clipped by 4 bases and J by 4 bases; unmatched bases: 4. Germline V gives CDR1 SGHRS, CDR2 YFSETQ. The CDR3 sequence is 14 residues long. CDR3 in amino acids: CASSATGYNEKLFF. In DNA form, the CDR3 reads TGCGCCAGCAGCGCGACAGGGTATAATGAAAAACTGTTTTTT.

The sample holds one count of this clone. The chain carries TRBV7-2 and TRBJ1-5; unclear D gene. CDR3 length: 15 amino acids. Germline V gene sequence: CDR1 SGHTA, CDR2 FQGNSA. V lost 5 bases and J 3 bases, leaving 14 bases between the germline ends. CDR3 sequence: CASSRPDTYNQPQHF. The CDR3, as DNA: TGTGCCAGCAGCCGCCCCGACACCTACAATCAGCCCCAGCATTTT.